This TCR beta chain stems from a study of T cell repertoires in cytomegalovirus infection. TCRdb processed the reads anew with MiXCR; each CDR3 protein has one entry. The sample shows about 85,000 distinct CDR3 sequences, roughly half of them seen only once. Study-wide results and limits: Carriers of CMV and the relevant HLA type were discriminated by public TCR beta frequency.

The germline V and J ends were trimmed by 1 base and 5 bases, with 14 bases remaining between them. In germline, CDR1 is MNHNS, CDR2 SASEGT. The CDR3 spans 15 residues. The sample holds a few counts of this clonotype. Antigen unknown. V is TRBV6-1 and J is TRBJ1-1; TRBD1 is a possible D gene (5 bases). This TCR derives from a human donor in good health (CMV status not recorded). Some clones in this sample may be carry-over from other donors' samples. The sequenced sample was CD8+ T cells from cultured PBMCs, obtained from culture after CMV antigen stimulation. The CDR3 is CASSEVGRVRTEAFF. Here the CDR3 DNA reads TGTGCCAGCAGTGAAGTTGGCAGGGTGAGAACTGAAGCTTTCTTT.